This T cell receptor (beta chain) was retrieved from a study of T cell responses to AZD1222 COVID-19 vaccine. Study conclusions and caveats: Seropositivity was recorded at baseline in only six AZD1222 recipients. Once two AZD1222 doses were given, Spike-specific TCR breadth and depth went up.

Both about-4-week and about-12-week second-dose recipients were combined. Comments on this clone: Its antigen is undetermined.

The CDR3 runs 13 residues. Germline CDR1 reads KGHDR; CDR2 reads SFDVKD. The trim removed 5 bases at V and 5 bases at J, leaving 4 bases unmatched. TCRdb's copy holds only in-frame clones and misses some; the assay was immunoSEQ multiplex PCR. The data show 120,000 or so clones, about 88% seen once. The chain uses TRBV24-1 and TRBJ1-1, with 7 bases identical to TRBD1. The TCR sequence derives from an adult who received the AZD1222 COVID-19 vaccine. Sequenced material: peripheral blood, taken 28 days after the second AZD1222 dose. CDR3 DNA sequence: TGTGCCACCAGTGTGGGGGACAGAACTGAAGCTTTCTTT. It translates to CATSVGDRTEAFF.